Below, 11 T cell receptor beta chains from the same sample are listed, as sequenced in a study of cytomegalovirus exposure and HLA in healthy donors. With 60 Vbeta and 13 Jbeta primers, the PCR was carried out. This table comes from immunoSEQ multiplex PCR, and its TCRdb copy is limited to in-frame clones, with some not included. This table has 150,000 to 180,000 clones, about four fifths appearing once. Material: PBMCs. The source of these receptors is a man aged 18 to 30 in good health and CMV-seronegative.

The chain uses TRBV10-3 and TRBJ1-3, with D possibly TRBD1 on 5 matching bases. CDR1 and CDR2 (germline): ENHRY, SYGVKD. V was clipped by 3 bases and J by 2 bases, with 8 bases between them. The CDR3 sequence is 14 residues long. The CDR3 coding sequence is TGTGCCATCAGTGATGGCAGGGCTGGAAACACCATATATTTT. Translation: CAISDGRAGNTIYF.

The chain is built from TRBV6-1 and TRBJ1-4, with 8 bases lining up with TRBD1. Looked up from germline, CDR1 is MNHNS and CDR2 is SASEGT. The CDR3 is 15 amino acids. Unmatched junction bases numbered 8, after V lost 4 bases and J lost 7 bases. The CDR3 is CASSGDRGLSEKLFF. The CDR3 bases are TGTGCCAGCAGTGGAGACAGGGGACTCAGTGAAAAACTGTTTTTT.

V is TRBV5-6 and J is TRBJ1-3; D possibly corresponds to TRBD1 (5 bases). This CDR3 has 16 residues. Trimming pared 0 bases from V and 2 bases from J, leaving 12 bases between. Looked up from germline, CDR1 is SGHDT and CDR2 is YYEEEE. The CDR3 nucleotides are TGTGCCAGCAGCTTGGATAGCGGGGCGGCTGGAAACACCATATATTTT. Residues: CASSLDSGAAGNTIYF.

The chain is built from TRBV5-6 and TRBJ2-7; no definite D call. Deletions cut 2 bases from V and 0 bases from J, with 12 bases between. Germline V gives CDR1 SGHDT, CDR2 YYEEEE. CDR3 length equals 15 residues. CDR3 residues: CASSFRVTHSYEQYF. CDR3 sequence (DNA): TGTGCCAGCAGCTTCCGGGTCACGCACTCCTACGAGCAGTACTTC.

In regard to this clone: Relative to the germline gene, one junction end is altered; a read error may explain this. This sequence joins TRBV6-1 and TRBJ1-5; 7 bases map to TRBD1. The CDR3 length is 18 residues. CDR1 MNHNS and CDR2 SASEGT come from the germline V gene. The CDR3 sequence is CASSGEARTGPSSQPQHF. Written as DNA, the CDR3 is TGTGCCAGCAGTGGCGAGGCAAGGACAGGCCCTAGCAGTCAGCCCCAGCATTTT.

This clone was picked up one time. This rearrangement joins TRBV19 to TRBJ2-5; a possible D gene is TRBD2 (6 bases). Germline CDR1 and CDR2: LNHDA and SQIVND (reference sequence). This CDR3 region has 15 residues. V lost 5 bases and J 0 bases, leaving 13 bases between the germline ends. CDR3 sequence (DNA): TGTGCCAGTAGTCGAGAAGGCGGGGACCAAGAGACCCAGTACTTC. Protein sequence: CASSREGGDQETQYF.

The chain uses TRBV7-2 and TRBJ1-2; the D gene is possibly TRBD1 (5 bases). The CDR3 has 13 residues. V was clipped by 1 base and J by 7 bases, with 10 bases between them. Germline values: CDR1 SGHTA, CDR2 FQGNSA. CDR3 sequence (DNA): TGTGCCAGCAGCTTAGACGTCGGGGGTGGCTACACCTTC. Its protein product is CASSLDVGGGYTF.

The V call is TRBV4-1, the J call TRBJ1-1; a possible D gene is TRBD1 (6 bases). The CDR3 is 14 amino acids. The ends were cut back, 1 base at V and 7 bases at J, with 13 bases in the middle. Germline CDR1 MGHRA, CDR2 YSYEKL. The CDR3 is CASSQVQGDIEAFF. CDR3 bases: TGCGCCAGCAGCCAAGTACAGGGAGACATTGAAGCTTTCTTT.

The chain carries TRBV7-9 and TRBJ2-2, with TRBD2 identical over 7 bases. This CDR3 has 14 amino acids. Germline trimming cut 2 bases from V and 6 bases from J; bases unmatched to any gene: 3. The V gene's germline CDR1 is SEHNR and CDR2 FQNEAQ (reference sequence). This CDR3 reads CASSLIGGSGELFF. In nucleotides, the CDR3 is TGTGCCAGCAGCTTAATCGGGGGGTCCGGGGAGCTGTTTTTT.

This clone was found a few times. The chain joins TRBV28 to TRBJ1-2; 10 bases align to TRBD1. After removal of 5 bases from V and 3 bases from J, the junction contained 6 bases not matched to a gene. CDR3 length equals 15 residues. Germline V gene data show CDR1 as MDHEN and CDR2 as SYDVKM. CDR3 in amino acids: CASSIRTGGDYGYTF. In DNA, the CDR3 is TGTGCCAGCAGTATCCGGACAGGGGGGGACTATGGCTACACCTTC.

The rearrangement uses TRBV28 and TRBJ1-3; D is undetermined. The CDR3 extends over 14 amino acids. The ends were cut back, 5 bases at V and 2 bases at J, with 10 bases in the middle. From germline, CDR1 is MDHEN and CDR2 SYDVKM. The DNA of the CDR3 is TGTGCCAGCAGTGGACTGGGCGCTGGAAACACCATATATTTT. This sequence encodes CASSGLGAGNTIYF.